This T cell receptor beta chain was sequenced in a study of Graves' ophthalmopathy and Graves' hyperthyroidism. Overall study: No ophthalmopathy within 18 months of follow-up signified stable hyperthyroidism.

This clonotype was picked up one time. Amplified TCR beta CDR3 regions were obtained using RNA transcripts as template. HTBI-primed first-round RT-PCR preceded second-round multiplex PCR. TCRdb independently ran MiXCR on the multiplex PCR reads; one entry per CDR3 protein. The sample yields 1 million to 1.3 million distinct CDR3 sequences, about 36% seen once. V lost 1 base to trimming and J lost 5 bases, with 7 bases between them. CDR3 size: 13 residues. Germline CDR1 and CDR2: SGHTA and FQGTGA. The V and J genes are TRBV7-3 and TRBJ2-3; D is uncertain. The sequence was collected from an adult man with Graves' hyperthyroidism. Sequencing was done on a sample of peripheral blood or thyroid tissue (not recorded which). CDR3 sequence (DNA): TGTGCCAGCAGCTTAAGACTGGGAGATACGCAGTATTTT. Translated: CASSLRLGDTQYF.